The following is a T cell receptor (beta chain) sequence with its context. No antigen is known for it. The PCR employed 60 Vbeta primers together with 13 Jbeta primers. Data came from immunoSEQ multiplex PCR; TCRdb stores just in-frame clones and leaves some out. Of about 130,000 clones listed, 74% are singletons. The ends were cut back, 8 bases at V and 2 bases at J, with 13 bases in the middle. The germline V gene encodes CDR1 MNHEY and CDR2 SMNVEV (reference sequence). The CDR3 runs 14 residues. This sample is part of a study of cytomegalovirus exposure and HLA in healthy donors. Study-wide results and limits: HLA allele associations emerged for around 15,000 TCR beta sequences in a later analysis, at 0.05 false discovery rate. Cytomegalovirus association was assigned to about 150 TCR beta chains.

The TCR comes from a man between 18 and 29 years old in good health and CMV-seropositive. The gene calls are TRBV27 and TRBJ1-5, with D possibly being TRBD1 (5 bases). The sequencing sample was made of PBMCs. The CDR3 coding sequence is TGTGCCAGCGGGGGGGTAGATGGCAATCAGCCCCAGCATTTT. It yields the protein CASGGVDGNQPQHF.